This T cell receptor (beta chain) stems from a study of shared clonotypes between healthy human individuals. Germline V gene lookup returns CDR1 SGHRS and CDR2 YFSETQ. V shed 2 bases and J shed 1 base, with 6 bases lying between them. The CDR3 runs 14 residues. The data were produced by immunoSEQ multiplex PCR, yet TCRdb's version contains in-frame clones alone and is incomplete. The sample contains around 750,000 clones, approximately 79% of which appear only once. The chain carries TRBV5-1 and TRBJ2-2; the D gene is possibly TRBD1 (5 bases). This clonotype was sampled from a woman in her twenties or thirties in good health. Material: memory CD4+ T cells sorted from blood. Regarding subset: CD45RA-negative fraction. DNA of the CDR3: TGCGCCAGCAGCTTTACAGGGAACACCGGGGAGCTGTTTTTT. It codes for CASSFTGNTGELFF.